Below are 10 T cell receptor beta chains sequenced from a single sample in a study of low-dose radiotherapy and immunotherapy resistance in tumors. With TRAV- and TRBV-specific primers, first-strand cDNA was made, covering the alpha and beta chains. TCR amplification involved 20 PCR cycles with a constant-region primer and V-primer adapter. TCRdb ran MiXCR on the reads and lists one entry per CDR3 protein. The sample holds about 10,000 distinct CDR3 sequences; 35% to 50% are singletons and the top ten take 5.5% to 6.5%. These receptor sequences come from a human donor with advanced metastatic prostate, ovarian, gallbladder or colorectal cancer (not recorded which). This table probably holds off-target reads from a library built for another chain.

This clonotype was detected a few times. The rearrangement joins TRBV30 to TRBJ1-5; the D gene is possibly TRBD1 (5 bases). CDR3 length: 13 amino acids. V lost 0 bases, J lost 6 bases, and 9 bases lay in between. The germline gives CDR1 GTSNPN, CDR2 SVGIG (reference sequence). In DNA form, the CDR3 reads TGTGCCTGGAGTGTGGACACTCGTCAGCCCCAGCATTTT. Protein product: CAWSVDTRQPQHF. Complete variable domain (other parts from reference TRBV30 and TRBJ1-5): SQTIHQWPATLVQPVGSPLSLECTVEGTSNPNLYWYRQAAGRGLQLLFYSVGIGQISSEVPQNLSASRPQDRQFILSSKKLLLSDSGFYLCAWSVDTRQPQHFGDGTRLSIL.

There are a few counts of this clonotype. The V call is TRBV28, the J call TRBJ2-3; D not certain. Germline V gene sequence: CDR1 MDHEN, CDR2 SYDVKM. The CDR3 contains 13 residues. Trimming cost V 5 bases and J 2 bases, with 8 bases left between them. The CDR3 DNA reads as TGTGCCAGCAGTGCCCTCATCACAGATACGCAGTATTTT. Protein product: CASSALITDTQYF.

Here the CDR3 reads CAREQNRAGGSYEQYF. The CDR3 coding sequence is TGTGCCAGGGAGCAGAATAGAGCGGGGGGCTCCTACGAGCAGTACTTC. The chain employs TRBV2 and TRBJ2-7; 9 nucleotides line up with TRBD2. J lost 0 bases, V lost 9 bases, and 12 bases had no gene match. Germline-derived CDR1 and CDR2 are SNHLY and FYNNEI. The CDR3 is 16 amino acids.

The genes are TRBV30 and TRBJ2-5; a possible D gene is TRBD1 (6 bases). Germline V gene data show CDR1 as GTSNPN and CDR2 as SVGIG (reference sequence). V was pared by 4 bases and J by 4 bases, with 16 bases between. This CDR3 has 14 residues. Here the CDR3 reads CAWKWGRGVETQYF. CDR3 nucleotide sequence: TGTGCCTGGAAATGGGGGCGTGGAGTAGAGACCCAGTACTTC.

Only a few counts were recorded for this clonotype. The chain joins TRBV6-1 to TRBJ2-1, with 12 nucleotides matching TRBD1. Per the germline V gene, CDR1 is MNHNS and CDR2 is SASEGT. The CDR3 is made up of 16 amino acids. V was pared by 5 bases and J by 9 bases, with 11 bases of the junction left unmatched. CDR3 region: CASSPRDRGHGSEQFF. DNA for the CDR3: TGTGCCAGCAGTCCCCGGGACAGGGGGCATGGGAGTGAGCAGTTCTTC.

This clonotype has only a few counts. The chain joins TRBV7-8 to TRBJ2-5, with D possibly matching TRBD2 (5 bases). CDR1 is SGHVS, CDR2 FQNEAQ, per germline. V was trimmed by 5 bases and J by 1 base, leaving 8 bases between them. This CDR3 is 13 amino acids long. The CDR3 DNA reads as TGTGCCAGCAGCCAGCGGTTCCAAGAGACCCAGTACTTC. It yields the protein CASSQRFQETQYF.

The rearrangement joins TRBV6-6 to TRBJ2-7; 7 bases match TRBD1. Per germline, CDR1 MNHNY and CDR2 SVGAGI (reference sequence). V was clipped by 7 bases and J by 2 bases; unmatched bases: 5. The CDR3 extends over 13 amino acids. The CDR3 spells CASNGQEAYEQYF. As DNA, the CDR3 is TGTGCCAGCAACGGACAGGAGGCCTACGAGCAGTACTTC.

This clonotype came up once. The chain uses TRBV5-5 and TRBJ2-7; D is uncertain. V lost 4 bases to trimming and J lost 1 base, with 9 bases between them. From germline, CDR1 is SGHKS and CDR2 YYEKEE (reference sequence). The CDR3 has 13 amino acids. CDR3 region: CASSLWGSYEQYF. The CDR3, as DNA: TGTGCCAGCAGCCTGTGGGGATCCTACGAGCAGTACTTC.

The V gene is TRBV5-1, the J gene TRBJ1-2, with D possibly TRBD1 on 5 matching bases. The CDR3 extends over 14 amino acids. Germline CDR1 and CDR2: SGHRS and YFSETQ. Between the trimmed V and J ends, which lost 4 bases and 6 bases, there was a span of 16 bases. The CDR3 region is CASSEDSLGNGYTF. CDR3 in DNA: TGCGCCAGCAGCGAAGACAGCCTGGGAAATGGCTACACCTTC.

CDR3 nucleotides: TGTGCCAGCAGCCCTCCGGCGGGCGGCGGGGGGTCTGGCTATGAGCAGTTCTTC. It encodes CASSPPAGGGGSGYEQFF. The chain joins TRBV5-5 to TRBJ2-1, with TRBD2 identical over 8 bases. Germline loops: CDR1 SGHKS, CDR2 YYEKEE (reference sequence). The trim removed 4 bases at V and 8 bases at J, leaving 20 bases unmatched. The CDR3 sequence is 18 residues long.